The clone carrying this T cell receptor beta chain has only a few counts. What it recognizes is unknown. For CDR3 and TCR beta VDJ profiling, genomic DNA was the template used. TCRdb used MiXCR to reprocess the reads, holding one entry per CDR3 protein. Of 250,000 to 350,000 distinct CDR3 sequences in the sample, about three fifths were seen once. The authors sequenced patients whose flow cytometry had shown CD8+CD57+ cell expansion. Every one of the patients had aplastic anemia (severe, acquired). This entry belongs to a study of CD8+CD57+ T cells in acquired aplastic anemia. Points from the study as a whole: Patients and controls shared 25 to 35 CD8+ CDR3 sequences, highly expressed in patients.

This CDR3 has 14 amino acids. Germline V gene data show CDR1 as SEHNR and CDR2 as FQNEAQ (reference sequence). Trimming left V 5 bases short and J 7 bases short, with 18 bases between. The TCR comes from a human donor with aplastic anemia. The chain joins TRBV7-9 to TRBJ2-7; a possible D gene is TRBD1 (5 bases). The sequencing sample was made of sorted CD4+, CD8+, or CD8+CD57+ T cells (not recorded which) from PBMCs. The CDR3 DNA reads TGTGCCAGCAGCCCGAATGGACACCAAGGGGAGCAGTACTTC. This translates into CASSPNGHQGEQYF.